This T cell receptor (beta chain) was sequenced during a study of blood T cells in healthy people across ages. Study background: The template switching approach captured approximately one barcoded beta molecule for every two T cells.

The germline CDR1 and CDR2 sequences are SGDLS and YYNGEE. CDR3 length: 14 residues. Trimming stripped 2 bases from V and 6 bases from J, with 13 bases between. This clonotype was found a few times. The antigen remains undetermined. Findings of the study overall: A strong correlation was found between TCR beta diversity and the percentage of naive T cells.

Together with a sample-barcoded 5' primer, a J-beta primer mix was included in a second PCR lasting about 6 to 11 cycles. Every cDNA molecule carried a tag from a template-switch adaptor bearing 12 random nucleotides. MiXCR, applied by TCRdb to the 5' RACE reads, yields one record per CDR3 protein. The sample holds 1.4 million to 1.5 million distinct CDR3 sequences; about 40% are singletons and the top ten take roughly 7.9%. Per-sample PBMC isolation yielded at least 6.5 million cells. This sequence was found in a woman younger than 35 in good health. The chain is built from TRBV9 and TRBJ2-3, with D hard to call. The specimen was blood. As DNA, the CDR3 is TGTGCCAGCAGCGTCCTGGTAGGCTTCGATACGCAGTATTTT. Translating gives CASSVLVGFDTQYF.